The 3 T cell receptor beta chains reported below all come from one sample, sequenced in a study of T cells in tumors after PD-1 blockade. Assay: immunoSEQ multiplex PCR; the TCRdb copy retains only in-frame clones and omits some. This table holds 14,000 to 15,000 clones, roughly 82% found once. This material consisted of PBMCs, taken after anti-PD-1 treatment. These receptors all stem from a human donor with basal cell carcinoma.

The V and J genes are TRBV4-1 and TRBJ1-2; a possible D gene is TRBD1 (5 bases). The length of the CDR3 is 15 residues. Germline CDR1 MGHRA, CDR2 YSYEKL. V was shortened by 0 bases and J by 3 bases, with 11 bases between the two germline ends. CDR3 loop: CASSQDPGLDYGYTF. For the CDR3, the DNA is TGCGCCAGCAGCCAAGATCCAGGGTTGGACTATGGCTACACCTTC.

In its sample, this clone was seen a few times. The chain combines TRBV11-1 with TRBJ2-5, with 10 nucleotides matching TRBD1. Trimming removed 6 bases from V and 2 bases from J; junction bases left unmatched: 9. The CDR3 has 16 amino acids. Germline V gene data show CDR1 as SGHAT and CDR2 as FQDESV (reference sequence). CDR3 bases: TGTGCCAGCAGTACAGGACAGGGGGGTCTTCAAGAGACCCAGTACTTC. Its protein is CASSTGQGGLQETQYF. The full variable domain, completed using reference TRBV11-1 and TRBJ2-5, is EAEVAQSPRYKITEKSQAVAFWCDPISGHATLYWYRQILGQGPELLVQFQDESVVDDSQLPKDRFSAERLKGVDSTLKIQPAELGDSAMYLCASSTGQGGLQETQYFGPGTRLLVL.

The V gene is TRBV5-1, the J gene TRBJ2-1; 11 nucleotides line up with TRBD2. CDR3 length: 15 amino acids. With V trimmed by 1 base and J by 8 bases, 5 bases remained unmatched. Germline V gene sequence: CDR1 SGHRS, CDR2 YFSETQ. CDR3 in DNA: TGCGCCAGCAGCTTGACTAGCGGGAGTTTTTATGAGCAGTTCTTC. Translated, it gives CASSLTSGSFYEQFF.